Listed here is a single T cell receptor (beta chain). Germline CDR1 is MGHDK and CDR2 is SYGVNS. The trim removed 2 bases at V and 9 bases at J, leaving 8 bases unmatched. This CDR3 is built from 14 residues. The sample is drawn from a study of blood T cell repertoires in COVID-19. Background on the study: Specimens from acute and convalescent COVID-19 originated in the United States, Italy and Spain. Sample material is recorded as cDNA or gDNA derived from T cells, B-cell-depleted T cells, or PBMCs.

As originally analysed: Estimated nucleated cell counts came from reference gene primer amplification. Here immunoSEQ multiplex PCR was the method, and the copy in TCRdb shows in-frame clones only, minus some. The DNA was the basis for D and trimming; V, J and clone size are from that table. In the table there are about 150,000 clones, around 90% of which are singletons. Source material: peripheral blood. The chain is built from TRBV25-1 and TRBJ1-2; 8 positions match TRBD1. The receptor's source is a man in his forties or fifties with acute or convalescent COVID-19. CDR3 region: CASSEQGALSSYTF. CDR3 coding DNA: TGTGCCAGCAGTGAACAGGGGGCCTTATCGAGCTACACCTTC.